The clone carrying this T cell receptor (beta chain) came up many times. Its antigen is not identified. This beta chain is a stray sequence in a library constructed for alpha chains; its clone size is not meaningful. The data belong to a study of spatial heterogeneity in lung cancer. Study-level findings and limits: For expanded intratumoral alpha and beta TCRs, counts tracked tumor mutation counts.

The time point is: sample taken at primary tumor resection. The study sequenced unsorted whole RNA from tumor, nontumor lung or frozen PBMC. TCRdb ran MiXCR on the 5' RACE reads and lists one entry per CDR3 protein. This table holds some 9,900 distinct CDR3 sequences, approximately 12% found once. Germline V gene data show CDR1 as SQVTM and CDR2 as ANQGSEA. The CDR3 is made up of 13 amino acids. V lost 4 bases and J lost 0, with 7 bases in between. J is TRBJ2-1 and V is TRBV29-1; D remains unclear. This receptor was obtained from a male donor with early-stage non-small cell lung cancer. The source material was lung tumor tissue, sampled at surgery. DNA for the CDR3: TGCAGCGTTGTTCCCTTCTCCTACAATGAGCAGTTCTTC. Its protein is CSVVPFSYNEQFF.